This entry features one T cell receptor (beta chain) sequence. Its antigen is currently unknown. These data belong to a study of vaccination effects on CD4 cells after COVID-19. Study details: Participants completed two doses of the BNT162b2 or mRNA-1273 vaccine.

Method: immunoSEQ multiplex PCR; TCRdb's copy keeps in-frame clones and lacks some. Found here are 63,000 or so clones, under 85% of them singletons; the top ten hold under 6%. ViraFEST used viral peptide pools to expand antigen-specific CD4+ T cells before sequencing. Researchers isolated CD4+ T cells once 9 to 11 days of culture had elapsed. This person's SARS-CoV-2 infection, confirmed by PCR, occurred between March and December 2020. Trimming left V 5 bases short and J 0 bases short, with 11 bases between. Germline-derived CDR1 and CDR2 are LNHDA and SQIVND (reference sequence). The CDR3 sequence is 15 residues long.

The V gene is TRBV19, the J gene TRBJ2-1; D not certain. The receptor was isolated from a human donor who had a prior SARS-CoV-2 infection. This specimen was CD4+ T cells from PBMCs cultured with HIV peptides, taken before COVID-19 vaccination. The subset denotes: HIV-1 Nef peptide pool negative control/reference culture. The CDR3 protein is CASSWAVSSYNEQFF. The DNA for the CDR3 is TGTGCCAGTAGTTGGGCGGTAAGCTCCTACAATGAGCAGTTCTTC. Using reference TRBV19 and TRBJ2-1 for the parts outside the CDR3, the full variable domain is DGGITQSPKYLFRKEGQNVTLSCEQNLNHDAMYWYRQDPGQGLRLIYYSQIVNDFQKGDIAEGYSVSREKKESFPLTVTSAQKNPTAFYLCASSWAVSSYNEQFFGPGTRLTVL.